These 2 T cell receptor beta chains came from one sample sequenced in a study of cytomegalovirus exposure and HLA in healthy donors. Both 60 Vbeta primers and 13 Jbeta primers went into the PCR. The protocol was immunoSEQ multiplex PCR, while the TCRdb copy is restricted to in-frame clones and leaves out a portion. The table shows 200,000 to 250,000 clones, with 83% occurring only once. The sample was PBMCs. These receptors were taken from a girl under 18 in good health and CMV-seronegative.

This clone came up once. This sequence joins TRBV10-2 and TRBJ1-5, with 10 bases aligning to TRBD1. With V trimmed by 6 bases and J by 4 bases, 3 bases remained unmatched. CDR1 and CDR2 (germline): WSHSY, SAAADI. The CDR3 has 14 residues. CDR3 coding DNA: TGCGCCAGCAGACCGGGACAGGGGAATCAGCCCCAGCATTTT. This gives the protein CASRPGQGNQPQHF.

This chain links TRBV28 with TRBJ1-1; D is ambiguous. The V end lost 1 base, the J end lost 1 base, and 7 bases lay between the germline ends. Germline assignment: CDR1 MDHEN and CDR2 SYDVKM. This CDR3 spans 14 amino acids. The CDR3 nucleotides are TGTGCCAGCAGTTTATTTCAATCGAACACTGAAGCTTTCTTT. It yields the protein CASSLFQSNTEAFF.